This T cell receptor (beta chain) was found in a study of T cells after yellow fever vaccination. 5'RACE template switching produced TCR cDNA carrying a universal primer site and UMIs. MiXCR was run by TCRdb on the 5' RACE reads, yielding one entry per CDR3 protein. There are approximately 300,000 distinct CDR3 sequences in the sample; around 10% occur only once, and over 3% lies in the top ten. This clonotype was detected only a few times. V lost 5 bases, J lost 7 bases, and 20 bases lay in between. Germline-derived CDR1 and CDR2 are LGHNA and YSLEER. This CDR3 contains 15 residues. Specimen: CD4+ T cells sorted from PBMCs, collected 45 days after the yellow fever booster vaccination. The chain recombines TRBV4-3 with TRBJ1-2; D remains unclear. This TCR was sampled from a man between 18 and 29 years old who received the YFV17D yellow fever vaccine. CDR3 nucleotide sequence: TGCGCCAGCAGCAATGGGGTTGGACGGGGAGGTGGCTACACCTTC. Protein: CASSNGVGRGGGYTF.